This note documents a single TCR beta chain sequence. This clone came up once. The antigen this receptor binds is unknown. The record has no base qualities; no much larger clone is one base away. The entry originates in a study of control samples from healthy donors and cancer patients (dated by TCRdb to the early 2020s). The library relied on the immunoSEQ multiplex PCR assay. TCRdb stores this immuneACCESS table with in-frame sequences only. Part of the clones is absent; in the studies checked, under half of the shortfall reflects unresolved V genes, and no reason is known for the rest. The sample contains over 70,000 clones, 85% to 90% of them found a single time. The leading ten clones occupy 7.5% to 8% of the sample. Taken from the germline V gene, the CDR1 and CDR2 loops are MNHEY and SVGAGI. V is trimmed back by 4 bases and J by 3 bases, and the junction contains 4 bases that no gene match accounts for. From its cysteine to its phenylalanine, the CDR3 spans 14 amino acids. CDR3 DNA is the only sequence kept; it has 42 bases, read in frame from the first base.

Material for sequencing was blood. The clonotype originates from a woman in her sixties in good health. The chain employs TRBV6-5 and TRBJ1-2; the junction holds 8 bases that match TRBD1. The sequenced DNA: TGTGCCAGCAGTTCCAGGACAGGGTACTATGGCTACACCTTC. Translated, it gives CASSSRTGYYGYTF.